A few counts support the clone carrying this T cell receptor beta chain. Its antigen is not identified. Within the ViraFEST assay, antigen-specific CD4+ T cells underwent expansion with viral peptide pools prior to sequencing. CD4+ T cell isolation took place after approximately ten days of culture. Neither prior SARS-CoV-2 infection nor positive nucleocapsid antibodies were present in the vaccine recipients. Data came from immunoSEQ multiplex PCR; TCRdb stores just in-frame clones and leaves some out. The profile covers about 65,000 clones, with roughly four fifths appearing a single time and roughly 2.8% taken by the ten largest. The data stem from a study of vaccination effects on CD4 cells after COVID-19. General observations from the study: Clones from infection and from vaccination both contracted markedly late after vaccination. From healthy vaccinees, only 1 of 255 vaccine-induced clones also reacted to common cold coronaviruses.

The V and J ends lost 1 base and 5 bases respectively, with 18 bases between them. Germline V gives CDR1 SEHNR, CDR2 FQNEAQ (reference sequence). CDR3 size: 17 residues. The source is a human donor who received a COVID-19 vaccine. The chain employs TRBV7-9 and TRBJ2-1; the D gene is possibly TRBD2 (6 bases). This specimen was CD4+ T cells from PBMCs cultured with HCoV-NL63 spike peptides, taken before COVID-19 vaccination. As DNA, the CDR3 is TGTGCCAGCAGCTTAGGTCCGGGCGCAGGGAGGAACAATGAGCAGTTCTTC. Protein: CASSLGPGAGRNNEQFF. Together with reference TRBV7-9 and TRBJ2-1, the CDR3 gives the full variable domain: DTGVSQNPRHKITKRGQNVTFRCDPISEHNRLYWYRQTLGQGPEFLTYFQNEAQLEKSRLLSDRFSAERPKGSFSTLEIQRTEQGDSAMYLCASSLGPGAGRNNEQFFGPGTRLTVL.